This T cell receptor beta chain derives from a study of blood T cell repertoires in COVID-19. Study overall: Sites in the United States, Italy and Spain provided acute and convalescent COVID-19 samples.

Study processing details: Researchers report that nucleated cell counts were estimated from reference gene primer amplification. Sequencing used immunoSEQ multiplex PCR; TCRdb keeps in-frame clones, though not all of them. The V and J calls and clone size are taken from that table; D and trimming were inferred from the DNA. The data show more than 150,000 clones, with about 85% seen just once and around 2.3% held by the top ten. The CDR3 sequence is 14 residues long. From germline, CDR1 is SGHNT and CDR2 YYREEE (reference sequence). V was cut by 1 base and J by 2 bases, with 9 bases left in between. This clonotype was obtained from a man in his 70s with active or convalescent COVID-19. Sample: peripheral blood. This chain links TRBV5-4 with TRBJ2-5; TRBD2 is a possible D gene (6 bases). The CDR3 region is CASSLRGGQETQYF. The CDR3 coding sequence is TGTGCCAGCAGCTTGCGGGGAGGTCAAGAGACCCAGTACTTC.